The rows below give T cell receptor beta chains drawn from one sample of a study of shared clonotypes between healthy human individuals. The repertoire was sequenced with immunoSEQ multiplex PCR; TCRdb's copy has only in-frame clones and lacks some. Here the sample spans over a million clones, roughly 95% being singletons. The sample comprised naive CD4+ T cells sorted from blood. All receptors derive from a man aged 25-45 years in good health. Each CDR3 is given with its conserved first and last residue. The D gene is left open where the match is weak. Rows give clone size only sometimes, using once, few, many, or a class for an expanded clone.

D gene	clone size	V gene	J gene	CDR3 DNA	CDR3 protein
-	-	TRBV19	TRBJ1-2	TGTGCCAGTAGTAGACTAACCGCCGGGAGGTATGGCTACACCTTC	CASSRLTAGRYGYTF
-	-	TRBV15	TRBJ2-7	TGTGCCACCAGCCCAGGACCCCAAGGCGGTGAGCAGTACTTC	CATSPGPQGGEQYF
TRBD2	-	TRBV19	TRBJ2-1	TGTGCCAGTGAGACTAGCGTCAATGAGCAGTTCTTC	CASETSVNEQFF
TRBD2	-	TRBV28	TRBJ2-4	TGTGCCAGCAGTCCGCCTAGCGGGAAGCGAAACATTCAGTACTTC	CASSPPSGKRNIQYF
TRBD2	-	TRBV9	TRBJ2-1	TGTGCCAGCAGCCCCCGGACTAGCGGCAATGAGCAGTTCTTC	CASSPRTSGNEQFF
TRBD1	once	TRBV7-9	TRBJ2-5	TGTGCCAGCAGAGCAGGGGGACAAGAGACCCAGTACTTC	CASRAGGQETQYF
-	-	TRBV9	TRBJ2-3	TGTGCCAGCAGCGTCGAACCCTTATCAGATACGCAGTATTTT	CASSVEPLSDTQYF
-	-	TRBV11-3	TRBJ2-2	TGTGCCAGCAGCTTCGGCACATCGGGCGGGGAGCTGTTTTTT	CASSFGTSGGELFF
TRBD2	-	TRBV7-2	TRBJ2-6	TGTGCCAGCAGCCCCGTGATAGCGGGGCTCTCTGGGGCCAACGTCCTGACTTTC	CASSPVIAGLSGANVLTF
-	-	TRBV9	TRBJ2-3	TGTGCCAGCAGCTTCGGGGGCACAGATACGCAGTATTTT	CASSFGGTDTQYF
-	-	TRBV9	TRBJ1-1	TGTGCCAGCAGCGCCCGACAGGAGTTGAACACTGAAGCTTTCTTT	CASSARQELNTEAFF
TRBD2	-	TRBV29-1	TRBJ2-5	TGCAGCGTCCCAATATCCAGCGGGGGTGAGACCCAGTACTTC	CSVPISSGGETQYF
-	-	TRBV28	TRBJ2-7	TGTGCCAGCGGATTGATCACGGAGGCGGTCTACGAGCAGTACTTC	CASGLITEAVYEQYF
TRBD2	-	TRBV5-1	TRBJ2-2	TGCGCCAGCAGCTTGGCCGGACTAGGGTTTGGCACCGGGGAGCTGTTTTTT	CASSLAGLGFGTGELFF
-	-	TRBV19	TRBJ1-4	TGTGCCAGTAGTATAACGGCGGTTTATGAAAAACTGTTTTTT	CASSITAVYEKLFF
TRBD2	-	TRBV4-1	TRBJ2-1	TGCGCCAGCAGCCAAGATCTAGCGGGAGCACCCCATGAGCAGTTCTTC	CASSQDLAGAPHEQFF
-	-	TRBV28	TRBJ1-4	TGTGCCAGCAGTTCCAGAGGAGAAAAACTGTTTTTT	CASSSRGEKLFF
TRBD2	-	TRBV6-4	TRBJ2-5	TGTGCCAGCAGTGACTCTCTAAGGACTAGTAGGCAAGAGACCCAGTACTTC	CASSDSLRTSRQETQYF
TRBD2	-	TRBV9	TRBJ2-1	TGTGCCAGCAGCGCCGGACTAGCGGAATACAATGAGCAGTTCTTC	CASSAGLAEYNEQFF
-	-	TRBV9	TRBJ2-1	TGTGCCAGCAGCGTAGATCGGGGGGCCCTCCGGGACAGCTACAATGAGCAGTTCTTC	CASSVDRGALRDSYNEQFF
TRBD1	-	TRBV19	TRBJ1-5	TGTGCCAGTAGTATAGAGACAGGGGACACTAATCAGCCCCAGCATTTT	CASSIETGDTNQPQHF
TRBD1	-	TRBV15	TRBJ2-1	TGTGCCACCAGCAGTAGAACCGGGACAGGGGACAATGAGCAGTTCTTC	CATSSRTGTGDNEQFF
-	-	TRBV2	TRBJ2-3	TGTGCCAGCAAGTCCTTAGCTAGAGCGGGCACAGATACGCAGTATTTT	CASKSLARAGTDTQYF
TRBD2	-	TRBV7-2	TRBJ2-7	TGTGCCAGCAGTACTAGCGTATACTCCTCCTACGAGCAGTACTTC	CASSTSVYSSYEQYF
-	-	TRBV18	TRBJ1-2	TGTGCCAGCTCACCTTCTATCAACTATGGCTACACCTTC	CASSPSINYGYTF
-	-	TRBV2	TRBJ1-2	TGTGCCAGCAGTGAAGCGCATACGGGGCGGGCTGGCTACACCTTC	CASSEAHTGRAGYTF
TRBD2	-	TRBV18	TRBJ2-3	TGTGCCAGCTCACCTCTAGCGGGCCAAAGCGGGTCAGATACGCAGTATTTT	CASSPLAGQSGSDTQYF
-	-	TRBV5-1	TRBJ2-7	TGCGCCAGCAGCTTGCGAGGAGCCTCCTACGAGCAGTACTTC	CASSLRGASYEQYF
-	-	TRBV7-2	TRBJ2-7	TGTGCCAGCAGCGAAGGGGGGACGGTCCGGGGGCAGTACTTC	CASSEGGTVRGQYF
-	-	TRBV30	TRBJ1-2	TGTGCCTGGAGTGACGCAGGGGTAGATGGTAACTATGGCTACACCTTC	CAWSDAGVDGNYGYTF
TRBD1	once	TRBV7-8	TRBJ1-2	TGTGCCAGCAGCTTAGAAGGGACAGGGATTTACTATGGCTACACCTTC	CASSLEGTGIYYGYTF
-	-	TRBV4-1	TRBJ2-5	TGCGCCAGCAGCCAACTAGGACCGGTCACCTCGGAGACCCAGTACTTC	CASSQLGPVTSETQYF
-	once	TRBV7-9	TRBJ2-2	TGTGCCAGCAGCTTAAAGGAGGGGAACACCGGGGAGCTGTTTTTT	CASSLKEGNTGELFF
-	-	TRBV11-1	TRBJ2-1	TGTGCCAGCAGGCCTACACCCTCCAATGAGCAGTTCTTC	CASRPTPSNEQFF
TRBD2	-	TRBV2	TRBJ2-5	TGTGCCAGCGGCGGACTAGCGGGTGCAAGCCGAGAGACCCAGTACTTC	CASGGLAGASRETQYF
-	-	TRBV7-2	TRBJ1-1	TGTGCCAGCAGCTTCTCTACAGGGTTGGGCACTGAAGCTTTCTTT	CASSFSTGLGTEAFF
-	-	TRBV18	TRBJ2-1	TGTGCCAGCTCACCAAGCCCTAGCCCACCGCAGTTCTTC	CASSPSPSPPQFF
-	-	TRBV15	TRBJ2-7	TGTGCCACCAGCAGAGATCCCCGGGATTACGAGCAGTACTTC	CATSRDPRDYEQYF
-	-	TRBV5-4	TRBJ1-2	TGTGCCAGCAGCTTGGGTCCGGCCCCTAACTATGGCTACACCTTC	CASSLGPAPNYGYTF
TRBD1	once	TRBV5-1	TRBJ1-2	TGCGCCAGCAGCCCAGGGGACAGGGACTTCTACACCTTC	CASSPGDRDFYTF
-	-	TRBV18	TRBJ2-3	TGTGCCAGCTCACCACTGGATGGTACGATAGGAGATACGCAGTATTTT	CASSPLDGTIGDTQYF
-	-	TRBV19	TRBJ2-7	TGTGCCAGTAGTATAAGGATCTCCTACGAGCAGTACTTC	CASSIRISYEQYF
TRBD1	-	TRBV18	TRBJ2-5	TGTGCCAGCTCACCACAGGACAGGGGGCAGCTAGAGACCCAGTACTTC	CASSPQDRGQLETQYF
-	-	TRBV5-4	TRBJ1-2	TGTGCCAGCAGCTTCAGGGCTGGCTACACCTTC	CASSFRAGYTF
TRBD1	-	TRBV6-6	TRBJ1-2	TGTGCCAGCCCGCCTCCCGGGACAGTCCCAGTCTATGGCTACACCTTC	CASPPPGTVPVYGYTF
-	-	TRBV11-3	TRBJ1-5	TGTGCCAGCTTCTTGGAGCCCCAGCATTTT	CASFLEPQHF
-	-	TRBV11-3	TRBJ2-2	TGTGCCAGCAGCTCCCCCCTGGCGAGAGTAGTCGGGGAGCTGTTTTTT	CASSSPLARVVGELFF
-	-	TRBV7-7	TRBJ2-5	TGTGCTAGCAGCTTACTCGGGCCTAGGGAAGAGACCCAGTACTTC	CASSLLGPREETQYF
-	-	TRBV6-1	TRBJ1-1	TGTGCCAGCAGTCAAAACACGAACACTGAAGCTTTCTTT	CASSQNTNTEAFF
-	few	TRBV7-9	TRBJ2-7	TGTGCCAGCAGCTTAGGCCCAATCGGGCCGAGCTCCTACGAGCAGTACTTC	CASSLGPIGPSSYEQYF
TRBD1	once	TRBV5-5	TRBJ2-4	TGTGCCAGCAGTCAGACAGGGGGAACCTACATTCAGTACTTC	CASSQTGGTYIQYF
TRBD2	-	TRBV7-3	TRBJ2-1	TGTGCCAGCAGCTTCGGGGGGGACAATGAGCAGTTCTTC	CASSFGGDNEQFF
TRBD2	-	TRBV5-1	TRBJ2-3	TGCGCCAGCAGCTTGGTTAGCGGGAGCACAGATACGCAGTATTTT	CASSLVSGSTDTQYF